The 31 T cell receptor beta chains given below trace back to one sample, sequenced in a study of CD8 T cells in Susac syndrome. With random hexamers, reverse transcription was performed on about 0.5 to 1 ug of RNA. One entry per CDR3 protein results from TCRdb running MiXCR on the immunoSEQ multiplex PCR reads. The table lists 250,000 to 300,000 distinct CDR3 sequences, 65% to 90% of them singletons. Sequenced material: CD8+ T cells from PBMCs. The receptors were sampled from a human donor with multiple sclerosis.

The rearrangement links TRBV9 to TRBJ2-4, with D maybe TRBD1 (6 bases). Germline V gene lookup returns CDR1 SGDLS and CDR2 YYNGEE. V was shortened by 4 bases and J by 8 bases, with 10 bases between the two germline ends. CDR3 length: 12 residues. CDR3 residues: CASSPSGDIQYF. CDR3 bases: TGTGCCAGCAGCCCGTCAGGGGACATTCAGTACTTC.

The chain recombines TRBV9 with TRBJ2-1; 7 nucleotides match TRBD2. The length of the CDR3 is 15 residues. Trimming removed 0 bases from V and 7 bases from J; junction bases left unmatched: 7. CDR1 is SGDLS, CDR2 YYNGEE, per germline. The CDR3 here is CASSVGWEGWNEQFF. CDR3 coding DNA: TGTGCCAGCAGCGTAGGGTGGGAGGGGTGGAATGAGCAGTTCTTC.

The chain has TRBV9 and TRBJ2-1; 9 bases are shared with TRBD2. Per the germline V gene, CDR1 is SGDLS and CDR2 is YYNGEE. The CDR3 is made up of 14 amino acids. Losses at the gene ends were 5 bases for V and 5 bases for J; bases not matched to a gene: 5. CDR3 in DNA: TGTGCCAGCAGTGCGGGAGGGCGTAACAATGAGCAGTTCTTC. Protein: CASSAGGRNNEQFF.

This clonotype was picked up one time. The chain uses TRBV20-1 and TRBJ2-1; TRBD2 matches 8 bases. Per germline, CDR1 DFQATT and CDR2 SNEGSKA (reference sequence). The CDR3 extends over 16 amino acids. Trimming took 0 bases from V and 8 from J; bases not matched to a gene: 12. This CDR3 reads CSARDFGGTSPYEQFF. CDR3 DNA: TGCAGTGCTAGAGATTTTGGGGGGACTAGTCCCTATGAGCAGTTCTTC.

This chain joins TRBV4-3 and TRBJ2-1; TRBD1 matches 8 bases. The junction had 7 bases not matched to a gene; V was cut back by 5 bases and J by 7 bases. CDR1 is LGHNA and CDR2 is YSLEER in the germline V gene. CDR3 size: 14 residues. Here the CDR3 reads CASSVRDRPNEQFF. CDR3 sequence (DNA): TGCGCCAGCAGCGTCCGGGACAGGCCGAATGAGCAGTTCTTC.

CDR3: CASRKGQGVTYEQYF. CDR3 nucleotide sequence: TGTGCCAGCAGGAAAGGACAGGGGGTCACCTACGAGCAGTACTTC. This sequence joins TRBV2 and TRBJ2-7, with 10 positions matching TRBD1. In germline, CDR1 is SNHLY, CDR2 FYNNEI. V was clipped by 6 bases and J by 2 bases; unmatched bases: 7. The CDR3 consists of 15 residues.

This chain uses TRBV19 with TRBJ2-5, with D possibly matching TRBD1 (5 bases). The V and J ends lost 5 bases and 3 bases respectively, with 13 bases between them. CDR3 size: 14 residues. Germline V gene lookup returns CDR1 LNHDA and CDR2 SQIVND (reference sequence). DNA of the CDR3: TGTGCCAGTAGTGTCACCTTAGGGGAAGAGACCCAGTACTTC. The encoded protein is CASSVTLGEETQYF.

This sequence joins TRBV6-5 and TRBJ2-7, with D perhaps TRBD1 (6 bases). The CDR3 length is 13 residues. Germline V gene sequence: CDR1 MNHEY, CDR2 SVGAGI. With 3 bases removed from V and 1 base from J, the gap between germline ends came to 7 bases. This CDR3 reads CASSYGQSYEQYF. The CDR3 DNA reads TGTGCCAGCAGTTATGGACAGTCCTACGAGCAGTACTTC.

The rearrangement links TRBV27 to TRBJ2-1; 11 bases fit TRBD1. CDR3 length equals 15 residues. Trimming at V came to 9 bases and at J to 4 bases, leaving 8 bases not matched to a gene. Per the germline V gene, CDR1 is MNHEY and CDR2 is SMNVEV (reference sequence). The CDR3 DNA follows: TGTGCCAGTACGGCCGGGACAGGGGGGTACAATGAGCAGTTCTTC. Translation gives CASTAGTGGYNEQFF.

The chain is built from TRBV3-1 and TRBJ2-5; 9 positions agree with TRBD1. Germline CDR1 reads LGHDT; CDR2 reads YNNKEL (reference sequence). V was pared by 2 bases and J by 2 bases, with 6 bases of the junction left unmatched. The CDR3 is made up of 16 amino acids. Here the CDR3 reads CASSQHFGTGQETQYF. The CDR3 region has the DNA TGTGCCAGCAGCCAACATTTCGGGACAGGGCAAGAGACCCAGTACTTC.

The rearrangement uses TRBV6-1 and TRBJ1-5; TRBD1 might be the D (6 bases). Germline values: CDR1 MNHNS, CDR2 SASEGT. Trimming removed 2 bases from V and 6 bases from J, with 17 bases in between. CDR3 length: 16 amino acids. CDR3 amino acids: CASSENRVSTGQPQHF. DNA of the CDR3: TGTGCCAGCAGTGAAAACAGGGTATCAACGGGTCAGCCCCAGCATTTT.

V usage is TRBV7-6 and J usage is TRBJ2-1; 14 nucleotides line up with TRBD2. This CDR3 has 17 amino acids. Germline V CDR1 and CDR2: SGHVS, FNYEAQ. The J segment lost 5 bases and the V segment lost 2 bases, leaving 5 bases of the junction unmatched. The CDR3 reads CASSLRGGLAGDNEQFF. In DNA, the CDR3 is TGTGCCAGCAGCTTACGTGGGGGACTAGCGGGGGACAATGAGCAGTTCTTC.

This clonotype has just one count. The gene calls are TRBV27 and TRBJ2-2, with D possibly matching TRBD1 (6 bases). The CDR3 loop spans 17 amino acids. V lost 8 bases and J 0 bases, leaving 19 bases between the germline ends. Germline V gene lookup returns CDR1 MNHEY and CDR2 SMNVEV (reference sequence). The CDR3 loop reads CASRTLRTVANTGELFF. DNA of the CDR3: TGTGCCAGCCGAACCCTCAGGACAGTCGCGAACACCGGGGAGCTGTTTTTT.

The genes are TRBV6-2 or TRBV6-3 and TRBJ1-1; maybe TRBD1 (6 bases). The V end was cut by 7 bases, the J end by 2 bases, with 11 bases between. The CDR3 length is 13 residues. In germline, CDR1 is MNHEY, CDR2 SVGEGT. CDR3 bases: TGTGCCAGCATCCTACAGGGTAACACTGAAGCTTTCTTT. Translated, it gives CASILQGNTEAFF.

This clonotype was seen a single time. This chain connects TRBV28 to TRBJ2-1; possibly TRBD2 for D (5 bases). Trimming shortened V by 4 bases and J by 0 bases, and 13 bases separated the two germline ends. The CDR3 length is 16 residues. Per germline, CDR1 MDHEN and CDR2 SYDVKM. The CDR3 DNA reads TGTGCCAGCAGTTCCGGACCGGGGAGCTCCTACAATGAGCAGTTCTTC. Protein sequence: CASSSGPGSSYNEQFF.

Here the CDR3 DNA reads TGTGCCAGCAGCCCAAGGGACACTGCTTTATGGGCCCAGCATTTT. Its protein product is CASSPRDTALWAQHF. The chain employs TRBV28 and TRBJ1-5, with a weak D call TRBD1 (6 bases). There are 15 residues in the CDR3. Germline loops: CDR1 MDHEN, CDR2 SYDVKM. Deletions cut 6 bases from V and 11 bases from J, with 23 bases between.

V usage is TRBV11-2 and J usage is TRBJ2-1; D may be TRBD1 or TRBD2 (5 bases each). Germline V gene lookup returns CDR1 SGHAT and CDR2 FQNNGV. Trimming left V 2 bases short and J 7 bases short, with 18 bases between. The CDR3 is 16 amino acids. This chain's CDR3 is CASSLTGAMTWNEQFF. DNA for the CDR3: TGTGCCAGCAGCTTAACCGGGGCTATGACGTGGAATGAGCAGTTCTTC.

The chain links TRBV13 to TRBJ2-5; TRBD2 is a possible D gene (5 bases). V lost 0 bases to trimming and J lost 5 bases, with 13 bases between them. CDR1 is PRHDT and CDR2 is FYEKMQ in the germline V gene (reference sequence). The CDR3 has 15 amino acids. The CDR3 DNA follows: TGTGCCAGCAGCTTAGGGGACTCGCCCGGGGAGACCCAGTACTTC. Translated: CASSLGDSPGETQYF.

The chain uses TRBV19 and TRBJ2-1; 13 bases map to TRBD2. The V gene end was trimmed by 2 bases and the J gene end by 4 bases; junction bases not matched to a gene: 2. CDR3 length: 16 residues. CDR1 and CDR2 (germline): LNHDA, SQIVND (reference sequence). This chain's CDR3 is CASSIQLAGGYNEQFF. In DNA, the CDR3 is TGTGCCAGTAGTATACAACTAGCGGGAGGGTACAATGAGCAGTTCTTC.

This chain uses TRBV28 with TRBJ2-1, with D perhaps matching TRBD2 (5 bases). V was pared by 2 bases and J by 0 bases, with 8 bases between. The CDR3 runs 15 residues. CDR1 is MDHEN and CDR2 is SYDVKM in the germline V gene. The CDR3 nucleotides read TGTGCCAGCAGTTTAGTAGACTACTCCTACAATGAGCAGTTCTTC. Its translation is CASSLVDYSYNEQFF.

V is TRBV6-2 or TRBV6-3 and J is TRBJ1-1; D perhaps matches TRBD1 (5 bases). Germline assignment: CDR1 MNHEY and CDR2 SVGEGT. The CDR3 contains 14 residues. Trimming removed 6 bases from V and 7 bases from J, with 18 bases in between. The CDR3: CASRTPLGTVEAFF. CDR3 DNA: TGTGCCAGCAGAACGCCTCTCGGGACGGTTGAAGCTTTCTTT.

The chain employs TRBV24-1 and TRBJ2-7; D is ambiguous. Trimming removed 9 bases at V and 3 bases at J, with 11 bases between. The CDR3 runs to 12 residues. Germline CDR1 is KGHDR and CDR2 is SFDVKD. The CDR3 DNA sequence: TGTGCCACCTCCGACGGATACTACGAGCAGTACTTC. Translating gives CATSDGYYEQYF.

The chain links TRBV7-9 to TRBJ2-7; D might be TRBD2 (6 bases). V was trimmed by 4 bases and J by 2 bases, leaving 15 bases between them. There are 15 residues in the CDR3. Looked up from germline, CDR1 is SEHNR and CDR2 is FQNEAQ (reference sequence). CDR3 DNA: TGTGCCAGCAGCTCTAGCGCGAACTTAACCTACGAGCAGTACTTC. Protein sequence: CASSSSANLTYEQYF.

J is TRBJ1-1 and V is TRBV15; perhaps TRBD1 as D (5 bases). The CDR3 consists of 13 residues. Germline lookup yields CDR1 LNHNV and CDR2 YYDKDF (reference sequence). V lost 3 bases to trimming and J lost 0 bases, with 5 bases between them. Here the CDR3 reads CATSRTVNTEAFF. The CDR3 DNA reads TGTGCCACCAGCAGGACAGTGAACACTGAAGCTTTCTTT.

This clonotype appeared once. This chain connects TRBV14 to TRBJ2-5, with 9 bases aligning to TRBD2. CDR3 length equals 18 residues. V lost 5 bases and J lost 0; bases outside the gene matches: 13. Germline V CDR1 and CDR2: SGHDN, FVKESK. DNA for the CDR3: TGTGCCAGCAGCAACCCCAAGCGGGAGGCCTCGTACCAAGAGACCCAGTACTTC. It yields the protein CASSNPKREASYQETQYF. Full variable domain (missing parts from reference TRBV14 and TRBJ2-5): EAGVTQFPSHSVIEKGQTVTLRCDPISGHDNLYWYRRVMGKEIKFLLHFVKESKQDESGMPNNRFLAERTGGTYSTLKVQPAELEDSGVYFCASSNPKREASYQETQYFGPGTRLLVL.

The chain carries TRBV4-3 and TRBJ1-2; 9 bases align to TRBD1. With V trimmed by 0 bases and J by 5 bases, 4 bases remained unmatched. Germline values: CDR1 LGHNA, CDR2 YSLEER. This CDR3 has 15 amino acids. The CDR3 loop reads CASSQDEGQGYGYTF. The CDR3 nucleotides read TGCGCCAGCAGCCAAGATGAGGGACAGGGTTATGGCTACACCTTC.

This chain uses TRBV2 with TRBJ1-5; TRBD1 matches 8 bases. The CDR3 totals 15 residues. The germline V gene has CDR1 SNHLY and CDR2 FYNNEI. The junction had 12 bases not matched to a gene; V was cut back by 10 bases and J by 4 bases. The CDR3 region has the DNA TGTGCCACCACCCGAGAGGACAGGGCGAATCAGCCCCAGCATTTT. It yields the protein CATTREDRANQPQHF.

The chain is built from TRBV7-9 and TRBJ2-7; D remains ambiguous. Germline V lookup: CDR1 SEHNR, CDR2 FQNEAQ (reference sequence). Trimming took 5 bases from V and 0 from J, leaving 17 bases between them. This CDR3 contains 16 residues. Here the CDR3 reads CASSPGPLRSSYEQYF. In DNA, the CDR3 is TGTGCCAGCAGCCCCGGACCCCTTAGGAGCTCCTACGAGCAGTACTTC.

This rearrangement joins TRBV19 to TRBJ2-3; TRBD1 matches at 7 bases. CDR1 and CDR2 from the germline V gene are LNHDA and SQIVND (reference sequence). CDR3 size: 14 residues. J lost 5 bases, V lost 7 bases, and 9 bases had no gene match. The CDR3 bases are TGTGCCAGTACCCCGGTGCCAGGGGGAGATACGCAGTATTTT. Residues: CASTPVPGGDTQYF.

The chain is built from TRBV6-1 and TRBJ2-1; D is possibly TRBD2 (6 bases). Trimming removed 2 bases at V and 6 bases at J, with 14 bases between. The CDR3 sequence is 15 residues long. Germline V gene data show CDR1 as MNHNS and CDR2 as SASEGT. CDR3 nucleotide sequence: TGTGCCAGCAGTGAAACGGGAGCGGAGTTCAATGAGCAGTTCTTC. As protein: CASSETGAEFNEQFF.

The chain links TRBV6-1 to TRBJ2-1; 8 bases match TRBD2. The V gene end was trimmed by 4 bases and the J gene end by 0 bases; junction bases not matched to a gene: 11. The CDR3 length is 18 residues. Germline V gene data show CDR1 as MNHNS and CDR2 as SASEGT. The CDR3 is CASSGAGVPGGSYNEQFF. Written as DNA, the CDR3 is TGTGCCAGCAGTGGAGCGGGGGTACCGGGGGGCTCCTACAATGAGCAGTTCTTC.